This section outlines one T cell receptor (beta chain) sequence together with its context. What it binds is not known. This sample is part of a study of cytomegalovirus exposure and HLA in healthy donors. Whole-study findings and limits: Later analysis identified 17,000 or so TCR beta sequences associated with HLA alleles, using a false discovery rate threshold of 0.05.

The PCR had 60 Vbeta and 13 Jbeta primers. Libraries were prepared by immunoSEQ multiplex PCR; TCRdb keeps only in-frame clonotypes and omits some of them. This sample has some 180,000 clones, with roughly 70% found just once. Germline V CDR1 and CDR2: LGHNA, YSLEER. This CDR3 is built from 13 residues. Trimming shortened V by 3 bases and J by 2 bases, and 8 bases separated the two germline ends. This rearrangement joins TRBV4-3 to TRBJ2-7; D is ambiguous. Sequencing was carried out using PBMCs. This receptor was identified in a woman aged 25 to 39 in good health and CMV-seronegative. CDR3 DNA sequence: TGCGCCAGCAGCCACAGGCTCGCCTACGAGCAGTACTTC. This codes for CASSHRLAYEQYF.